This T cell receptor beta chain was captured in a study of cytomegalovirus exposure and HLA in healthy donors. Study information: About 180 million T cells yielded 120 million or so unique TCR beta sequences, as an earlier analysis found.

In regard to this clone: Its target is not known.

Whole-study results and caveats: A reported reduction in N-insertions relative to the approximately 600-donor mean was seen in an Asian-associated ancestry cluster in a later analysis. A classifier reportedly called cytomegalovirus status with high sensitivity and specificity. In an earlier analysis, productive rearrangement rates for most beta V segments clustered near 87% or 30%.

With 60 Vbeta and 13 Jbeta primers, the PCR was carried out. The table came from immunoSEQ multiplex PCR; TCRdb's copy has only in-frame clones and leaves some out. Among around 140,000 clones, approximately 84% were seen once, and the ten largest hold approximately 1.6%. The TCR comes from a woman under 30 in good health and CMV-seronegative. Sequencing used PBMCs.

Written as DNA, the CDR3 is TGCGCCACCTCGCCTAGCGGGTCCTACAATGAGCAGTTCTTC. Its protein product is CATSPSGSYNEQFF. The rearrangement links TRBV10-1 to TRBJ2-1, with 8 positions matching TRBD2. Germline trimming cut 10 bases from V and 1 base from J; bases unmatched to any gene: 6. This CDR3 contains 14 residues. Germline V gene data show CDR1 as WNHNN and CDR2 as SYGVQD (reference sequence).